This T cell receptor beta chain is drawn from a study of shared clonotypes between healthy human individuals. Study-level results: Sampling used blood alone; tissue repertoires probably differ. A handful of donors showed sharing of about 5.5% of naive CD4 clonotypes.

Note on this clone: Antigen unknown.

CDR3 length equals 13 residues. V was clipped by 0 bases and J by 4 bases, with 7 bases between them. CDR1 GTSNPN and CDR2 SVGIG come from the germline V gene (reference sequence). Researchers ran the assay at a deep level. In the authors' workflow: ImmunoSEQ junction-only sequences lacked quality scores, so their filtering differed. Libraries were prepared by immunoSEQ multiplex PCR; TCRdb keeps only in-frame clonotypes and omits some of them. The DNA was the basis for D and trimming; V, J and clone size are from that table. The profile shows about 2.3 million clones, 85% to 95% of them singletons. This sequence joins TRBV30 and TRBJ1-5, with D unclear. What was sequenced was naive CD4+ T cells from PBMCs. The subset was: CD45RA+ positively selected. The source is a man between 18 and 29 years old in good health. Some clones in this sample may be carry-over from other donors' samples. Here the CDR3 reads CAWSVQQNQPQHF. CDR3 coding DNA: TGTGCCTGGAGTGTACAGCAGAATCAGCCCCAGCATTTT.